These 15 T cell receptor beta chains were all obtained from the same sample, sequenced in a study of blood T cell repertoires in COVID-19. Profiled with immunoSEQ multiplex PCR; TCRdb holds only in-frame clones, not every one. Altogether 150,000 or so clones are present, more than 65% being singletons, with the ten largest covering about 5%. The sequenced sample was PBMCs or T cells enriched from blood (not recorded which). Every receptor here comes from a woman between 40 and 55 years old with acute COVID-19.

This clone was picked up a small number of times. The chain employs TRBV19 and TRBJ1-2; 9 bases align to TRBD1. CDR3 length: 13 amino acids. V was clipped by 1 base and J by 7 bases; unmatched bases: 1. Germline assignment: CDR1 LNHDA and CDR2 SQIVND (reference sequence). The CDR3 sequence: CASSIGDRAGYTF. The CDR3 nucleotides read TGTGCCAGTAGTATAGGGGACAGGGCTGGCTACACCTTC.

The chain uses TRBV6-6 and TRBJ2-5; D perhaps matches TRBD1 (5 bases). The CDR3 runs 13 residues. Trimming stripped 2 bases from V and 3 bases from J, with 7 bases between. Germline CDR1 and CDR2: MNHNY and SVGAGI (reference sequence). The CDR3 spells CASSYLGEETQYF. CDR3 sequence (DNA): TGTGCCAGCAGTTACCTAGGGGAAGAGACCCAGTACTTC.

The V call is TRBV5-1, the J call TRBJ2-1, with TRBD2 matching over 10 bases. The CDR3 totals 15 residues. V lost 4 bases, J lost 9 bases, and 10 bases stayed unmatched. Germline loops: CDR1 SGHRS, CDR2 YFSETQ. CDR3 sequence reads: CASSQTSGITIEQFF. For the CDR3, the DNA is TGCGCCAGCAGCCAAACTAGCGGGATCACTATTGAGCAGTTCTTC.

The rearrangement joins TRBV6-5 to TRBJ2-7; TRBD2 agrees at 11 bases. The CDR3 length is 15 residues. V was pared by 7 bases and J by 7 bases, with 12 bases of the junction left unmatched. Germline assignment: CDR1 MNHEY and CDR2 SVGAGI. CDR3 in amino acids: CASNTLAGGPEEQYF. The CDR3, as DNA: TGTGCCAGCAATACTTTAGCGGGAGGGCCGGAGGAGCAGTACTTC.

The chain links TRBV24-1 to TRBJ1-5; no firm D call. This CDR3 has 13 residues. Germline V gene lookup returns CDR1 KGHDR and CDR2 SFDVKD. The V gene lost 2 bases and the J gene lost 3 bases, with 4 bases spanning the gap. CDR3 nucleotide sequence: TGTGCCACCAGTGATTCCCACAATCAGCCCCAGCATTTT. Its translation is CATSDSHNQPQHF.

V usage is TRBV21-1 and J usage is TRBJ2-1; the table's D call TRBD2 went unverified against the DNA. TRBV21-1 constitutes a pseudogene. The CDR3 consists of 16 residues. The CDR3 coding sequence is TGTGCCAGCAGCAAAGCAGGCGGGAGCCCCTACAATGAGCAGTTCTTC. Translated: CASSKAGGSPYNEQFF.

The chain combines TRBV5-1 with TRBJ1-1; D not certain. Trimming took 0 bases from V and 5 from J, leaving 8 bases between them. The V gene's germline CDR1 is SGHRS and CDR2 YFSETQ. The CDR3 is made up of 13 amino acids. The CDR3 reads CASSLGDKTEAFF. The CDR3 nucleotides read TGCGCCAGCAGCTTGGGAGACAAAACTGAAGCTTTCTTT.

This clone was counted a single time. The chain employs TRBV5-1 and TRBJ1-2; 7 nucleotides match TRBD1. Germline V gene sequence: CDR1 SGHRS, CDR2 YFSETQ. V shed 0 bases and J 2 bases; nucleotides not matched to a gene: 4. This CDR3 has 15 amino acids. CDR3 protein: CASSLGQGRNYGYTF. CDR3 DNA sequence: TGCGCCAGCAGCTTGGGACAGGGTAGAAACTATGGCTACACCTTC.

The chain employs TRBV5-1 and TRBJ2-1, with D possibly being TRBD2 (5 bases). The CDR3 has 15 amino acids. CDR1 SGHRS and CDR2 YFSETQ come from the germline V gene. The germline V and J ends were trimmed by 0 bases and 0 bases, with 7 bases remaining between them. The CDR3: CASSLEGSSYNEQFF. The CDR3 DNA reads as TGCGCCAGCAGCTTGGAAGGGAGCTCCTACAATGAGCAGTTCTTC.

This chain joins TRBV7-8 and TRBJ2-3; 7 positions match TRBD1. Germline CDR1 reads SGHVS; CDR2 reads FQNEAQ. V shed 2 bases, J shed 4 bases, and the junction held 9 bases outside the gene matches. The CDR3 length is 16 residues. The CDR3 coding sequence is TGTGCCAGCAGCTTAATCCAGGGGGAGATCCCAGATACGCAGTATTTT. Translating it yields CASSLIQGEIPDTQYF.

The V call is TRBV2, the J call TRBJ1-4; D remains unclear. Trimming shortened V by 4 bases and J by 4 bases, and 7 bases separated the two germline ends. Germline V lookup: CDR1 SNHLY, CDR2 FYNNEI. The CDR3 has 13 residues. The CDR3 nucleotides read TGTGCCAGCAGTGGTTCGGTTAATGAAAAACTGTTTTTT. Protein product: CASSGSVNEKLFF.

The chain joins TRBV28 to TRBJ2-4; possibly TRBD1 for D (5 bases). The V gene lost 1 base and the J gene lost 2 bases, with 21 bases spanning the gap. The CDR3 extends over 19 amino acids. CDR1 MDHEN and CDR2 SYDVKM come from the germline V gene. The CDR3 bases are TGTGCCAGCAGTTTATCCGGGTCGGACACGGTGGTTACCAAAAACATTCAGTACTTC. Protein product: CASSLSGSDTVVTKNIQYF.

This chain links TRBV4-1 with TRBJ1-5, with D maybe TRBD1 (5 bases). The CDR3 consists of 15 residues. Germline CDR1 and CDR2: MGHRA and YSYEKL. Trimming took 4 bases from V and 1 from J, leaving 11 bases between them. CDR3 region: CASSRDRQSNQPQHF. The CDR3 DNA sequence: TGCGCCAGCAGCCGCGACAGACAGAGCAATCAGCCCCAGCATTTT.

The chain carries TRBV7-9 and TRBJ1-1; D is uncertain. Germline CDR1 reads SEHNR; CDR2 reads FQNEAQ (reference sequence). V was pared by 2 bases and J by 5 bases, with 9 bases between. This CDR3 has 13 residues. This chain's CDR3 is CASSLSGRTEAFF. In DNA form, the CDR3 reads TGTGCCAGCAGCTTAAGCGGGAGGACTGAAGCTTTCTTT. The full variable domain, with the rest looked up from reference TRBV7-9 and TRBJ1-1, is DTGVSQNPRHKITKRGQNVTFRCDPISEHNRLYWYRQTLGQGPEFLTYFQNEAQLEKSRLLSDRFSAERPKGSFSTLEIQRTEQGDSAMYLCASSLSGRTEAFFGQGTRLTVV.

CDR3 in DNA: TGTGCCAGTAGTACTGGGGACAGGTGGTATGATGAAGCTTTCTTT. This sequence encodes CASSTGDRWYDEAFF. The rearrangement joins TRBV19 to TRBJ1-1; 8 nucleotides match TRBD1. From germline, CDR1 is LNHDA and CDR2 SQIVND (reference sequence). The CDR3 is made up of 15 amino acids. The V segment lost 4 bases and the J segment 7 bases; nucleotides outside the gene matches: 11.